Listed below are T cell receptor beta chains from one sample, sequenced in a study of blood T cell repertoires in COVID-19. Sequenced by immunoSEQ multiplex PCR; TCRdb stores in-frame clones only, minus some. The sample has 80,000 or so clones; 91% are singletons. Material: peripheral blood. The receptors here all came from a woman aged 45-60 years in a cohort sampled during active COVID-19. The CDR3 runs from the conserved cysteine through the conserved F or W. The D gene is left open where the match is weak. Clone size is shown for a subset of rows, as once, few, many or a class of expanded clone.

clone_size | d_call | j_call | v_call | cdr3_aa | cdr3_nt
. | . | TRBJ2-7 | TRBV4-1 | CASSQVMGVGEQYF | TGCGCCAGCAGCCAAGTTATGGGCGTAGGTGAGCAGTACTTC
. | TRBD2 | TRBJ2-1 | TRBV18 | CASSPVAGGLHEQFF | TGTGCCAGCTCACCAGTAGCGGGAGGGCTACATGAGCAGTTCTTC
. | . | TRBJ2-7 | TRBV19 | CASSPRAGINYEQYF | TGTGCCAGTAGTCCACGCGCAGGGATAAACTACGAGCAGTACTTC
. | . | TRBJ2-5 | TRBV2 | CASSHPGGRLTETQYF | TGTGCCAGCAGTCATCCAGGGGGGAGGCTAACAGAGACCCAGTACTTC
. | TRBD1 | TRBJ2-1 | TRBV5-1 | CASSFGQADNEQFF | TGCGCCAGCAGCTTCGGACAGGCGGACAATGAGCAGTTCTTC
. | . | TRBJ1-6 | TRBV7-3 | CASSFRPGDSPLHF | TGTGCCAGCAGCTTCAGACCGGGAGATTCACCCCTCCACTTT
few | . | TRBJ1-6 | TRBV19 | CASTEQGGNSPLHF | TGTGCCAGTACCGAGCAGGGTGGTAATTCACCCCTCCACTTT
. | TRBD1 | TRBJ1-2 | TRBV5-1 | CASSLTTTGGGYGYTF | TGCGCCAGCAGCTTGACCACGACAGGGGGCGGCTATGGCTACACCTTC
. | . | TRBJ1-2 | TRBV9 | CASSVAQGNYGYTF | TGTGCCAGCAGCGTAGCCCAGGGTAACTATGGCTACACCTTC
. | TRBD2 | TRBJ2-3 | TRBV18 | CASSQTSGGASNTQYF | TGTGCCAGCTCACAAACTAGCGGGGGGGCCTCGAATACGCAGTATTTT
. | TRBD1 | TRBJ1-5 | TRBV19 | CASSRQGAARQPQHF | TGTGCCAGTAGTCGACAGGGGGCGGCCCGACAGCCCCAGCATTTT
. | TRBD2 | TRBJ2-1 | TRBV28 | CASSLAGGPKNEQFF | TGTGCCAGCAGTTTAGCGGGGGGGCCTAAAAATGAGCAGTTCTTC
. | . | TRBJ1-3 | TRBV3-1/TRBV3-2 | CASKQAGNTIYF | TGTGCCAGCAAACAGGCTGGAAACACCATATATTTT
. | . | TRBJ1-1 | TRBV29-1 | CSVGPGTEAFF | TGCAGCGTCGGCCCGGGGACTGAAGCTTTCTTT
. | TRBD1 | TRBJ1-1 | TRBV7-9 | CASEPGQAHEAFF | TGTGCCAGCGAACCGGGACAGGCTCATGAAGCTTTCTTT
. | TRBD1 | TRBJ2-5 | TRBV5-1 | CASRLTGGRETQYF | TGCGCCAGCAGGTTGACAGGGGGCAGGGAGACCCAGTACTTC
. | TRBD2 | TRBJ2-7 | TRBV5-6 | CASSSPGLAGESEQYF | TGTGCCAGCAGCTCTCCGGGACTAGCGGGAGAAAGCGAGCAGTACTTC
once | . | TRBJ2-7 | TRBV4-2 | CASSQAQGSSYEQYF | TGTGCCAGCAGCCAAGCCCAGGGGAGCTCCTACGAGCAGTACTTC
. | . | TRBJ1-2 | TRBV9 | CASSVDGIYGYTF | TGTGCCAGCAGCGTAGACGGGATCTATGGCTACACCTTC
. | . | TRBJ1-2 | TRBV12-3/TRBV12-4 | CASRTQGGGYTF | TGTGCCAGCAGAACCCAAGGGGGTGGCTACACCTTC
. | . | TRBJ1-6 | TRBV11-2 | CASSRVALSSYNSPLHF | TGTGCCAGCAGCCGGGTCGCCTTGAGCTCCTATAATTCACCCCTCCACTTT
few | TRBD1 | TRBJ2-7 | TRBV4-1 | CASSARDSPFRYEQYF | TGCGCCAGCAGCGCGAGGGACAGCCCTTTCAGGTACGAGCAGTACTTC
. | TRBD2 | TRBJ2-1 | TRBV27 | CASGRYAGTSGRNEQFF | TGTGCCAGCGGGAGATATGCCGGGACTAGCGGGAGAAATGAGCAGTTCTTC
. | TRBD1 | TRBJ1-3 | TRBV2 | CASSQTGAGNTIYF | TGTGCCAGCAGTCAAACAGGGGCTGGAAACACCATATATTTT